The next 27 T cell receptor beta chains were all read from a single sample in a study of T cells in Graves' hyperthyroidism and ophthalmopathy. Template material for amplifying TCR beta CDR3 regions consisted of RNA transcripts. Researchers ran a first-round RT-PCR on the TCR CDR3 using the HTBI primer set. A single record per CDR3 protein comes from TCRdb applying MiXCR to the multiplex PCR reads. The sample lists hundreds of thousands of distinct CDR3 sequences, 38% occurring once. The material sequenced was blood. The source is a man younger than 35 with Graves' hyperthyroidism.

Ten or more counts support this clonotype. V gene TRBV7-2 combines with J gene TRBJ1-1, with D unresolved. This CDR3 comprises 13 residues. Between the trimmed V and J ends, which lost 11 bases and 2 bases, there was a span of 15 bases. Germline values: CDR1 SGHTA, CDR2 FQGNSA. CDR3 residues: CAAGTAYNTEAFF. Here the CDR3 DNA reads TGTGCCGCCGGCACAGCTTACAACACTGAAGCTTTCTTT.

The rearrangement joins TRBV6-2 or TRBV6-3 to TRBJ1-4; TRBD1 might be the D (5 bases). Germline V gene lookup returns CDR1 MNHEY and CDR2 SVGEGT. This CDR3 is 14 amino acids long. V lost 10 bases and J 4 bases, leaving 16 bases between the germline ends. In DNA, the CDR3 is TGTGCCACCAGCGCCCCGAGGGGTAATGAAAAACTGTTTTTT. Translated: CATSAPRGNEKLFF.

This chain uses TRBV7-9 with TRBJ2-2; TRBD2 is a possible D gene (5 bases). Germline CDR1 is SEHNR and CDR2 is FQNEAQ (reference sequence). This CDR3 has 15 residues. Between the trimmed V and J ends, which lost 5 bases and 8 bases, there was a span of 18 bases. As DNA, the CDR3 is TGTGCCAGCAGCCCGGACTGGCTAGGGATGGGGGAGCTGTTTTTT. It translates to CASSPDWLGMGELFF. Full variable domain (missing parts from reference TRBV7-9 and TRBJ2-2): DTGVSQNPRHKITKRGQNVTFRCDPISEHNRLYWYRQTLGQGPEFLTYFQNEAQLEKSRLLSDRFSAERPKGSFSTLEIQRTEQGDSAMYLCASSPDWLGMGELFFGEGSRLTVL.

This chain joins TRBV15 and TRBJ1-1; TRBD1 is a possible D gene (5 bases). The CDR3 is 15 residues long. The germline V and J ends were trimmed by 6 bases and 1 base, with 15 bases remaining between them. CDR1 is LNHNV, CDR2 YYDKDF, per germline (reference sequence). Here the CDR3 DNA reads TGTGCCACCAGTGTGTTTGGGCAGGGGAACACTGAAGCTTTCTTT. Amino acids: CATSVFGQGNTEAFF.

The chain couples TRBV12-3 or TRBV12-4 to TRBJ2-7; D is unresolved. The CDR3 has 14 residues. The V end lost 7 bases, the J end lost 1 base, and 14 bases lay between the germline ends. CDR3 sequence reads: CASILSGSSYEQYF. DNA of the CDR3: TGTGCCAGCATTCTTTCAGGTTCTTCCTACGAGCAGTACTTC.

The rearrangement links TRBV25-1 to TRBJ1-5; 8 bases are shared with TRBD1. After removal of 8 bases from V and 7 bases from J, the junction contained 10 bases not matched to a gene. This CDR3 is 14 amino acids long. Germline V CDR1 and CDR2: MGHDK, SYGVNS. The CDR3 loop is CASSGTGNEQPQHF. CDR3 nucleotide sequence: TGTGCCAGCTCGGGGACAGGTAATGAGCAGCCCCAGCATTTT.

J is TRBJ2-7 and V is TRBV29-1; D unresolved. The V end was cut by 7 bases, the J end by 4 bases, with 8 bases between. The CDR3 totals 10 residues. Germline CDR1 and CDR2: SQVTM and ANQGSEA. The CDR3, as DNA: TGCAGCGGGAGTAGGTACGAGCAGTACTTC. It yields the protein CSGSRYEQYF.

This clonotype was counted many times. V and J are TRBV29-1 and TRBJ1-1; 7 nucleotides agree with TRBD1. The CDR3 contains 13 residues. Germline values: CDR1 SQVTM, CDR2 ANQGSEA. V was pared by 4 bases and J by 5 bases, with 7 bases of the junction left unmatched. CDR3 loop: CSVGQGGWTEAFF. CDR3 sequence (DNA): TGCAGCGTTGGACAGGGAGGGTGGACTGAAGCTTTCTTT.

This clonotype was counted many times. The rearrangement uses TRBV5-6 and TRBJ1-5, with 7 bases matching TRBD1. The CDR3 is 16 residues long. Trimming at V came to 0 bases and at J to 4 bases, leaving 7 bases not matched to a gene. CDR1 is SGHDT and CDR2 is YYEEEE in the germline V gene. The CDR3 DNA is TGTGCCAGCAGCTTGGGCGGCAGGGGGGGGAATCAGCCCCAGCATTTT. It codes for CASSLGGRGGNQPQHF. The variable domain in full, completed from reference TRBV5-6 and TRBJ1-5, reads DAGVTQSPTHLIKTRGQQVTLRCSPKSGHDTVSWYQQALGQGPQFIFQYYEEEERQRGNFPDRFSGHQFPNYSSELNVNALLLGDSALYLCASSLGGRGGNQPQHFGDGTRLSIL.

This clonotype was detected only a few times. The chain uses TRBV7-9 and TRBJ2-5; D is ambiguous. Trimming removed 1 base at V and 4 bases at J, with 7 bases between. The CDR3 is made up of 13 amino acids. Germline V gene sequence: CDR1 SEHNR, CDR2 FQNEAQ (reference sequence). The CDR3 sequence: CASSLETIETQYF. The CDR3 coding sequence is TGTGCCAGCAGCTTAGAAACGATAGAGACCCAGTACTTC.

The genes are TRBV12-3 or TRBV12-4 and TRBJ1-1; tentatively, D is TRBD1 (5 bases). The CDR3 runs to 14 residues. V gave up 0 bases and J gave up 5 bases, with 10 bases separating them. The CDR3 sequence: CASSLARGVTEAFF. The DNA for the CDR3 is TGTGCCAGCAGTTTAGCTAGGGGTGTGACTGAAGCTTTCTTT.

This clonotype has at least ten counts. The rearrangement joins TRBV7-2 to TRBJ2-5; 7 bases match TRBD2. Trimming removed 5 bases from V and 7 bases from J; junction bases left unmatched: 7. The CDR3 runs 13 residues. The germline V gene encodes CDR1 SGHTA and CDR2 FQGNSA. The CDR3 protein is CASSPDASGTQYF. The CDR3 DNA reads as TGTGCCAGCAGCCCCGATGCTAGCGGGACCCAGTACTTC.

The chain employs TRBV2 and TRBJ2-2; either TRBD1 or TRBD2 may supply D (6 bases each). Per the germline V gene, CDR1 is SNHLY and CDR2 is FYNNEI. The CDR3 loop spans 15 amino acids. Trimming removed 11 bases at V and 5 bases at J, with 21 bases between. The CDR3 region is CARRGTGARTGELFF. In DNA, the CDR3 is TGTGCCCGTAGGGGGACGGGGGCGCGAACCGGGGAGCTGTTTTTT. Full variable domain (rest looked up from reference TRBV2 and TRBJ2-2): EPEVTQTPSHQVTQMGQEVILRCVPISNHLYFYWYRQILGQKVEFLVSFYNNEISEKSEIFDDQFSVERPDGSNFTLKIRSTKLEDSAMYFCARRGTGARTGELFFGEGSRLTVL.

This chain uses TRBV3-1 with TRBJ1-1, with D unresolved. There are 12 residues in the CDR3. The V end lost 0 bases, the J end lost 12 bases, and 11 bases lay between the germline ends. The germline gives CDR1 LGHDT, CDR2 YNNKEL (reference sequence). CDR3 loop: CASSQEGQPTFF. The DNA of the CDR3 is TGTGCCAGCAGCCAAGAAGGTCAACCAACTTTCTTT.

This chain links TRBV5-8 with TRBJ2-5; 9 nucleotides align to TRBD2. With 7 bases clipped from V and 6 bases from J, the junction kept 13 bases outside the gene matches. The CDR3 consists of 15 residues. Germline loops: CDR1 SGHTS, CDR2 YDEGEE. CDR3 sequence reads: CASAVNDAGGKTQYF. CDR3 bases: TGTGCCAGCGCGGTAAATGACGCGGGAGGGAAGACCCAGTACTTC.

This clonotype showed up just a few times. The genes are TRBV5-1 and TRBJ2-2; D possibly corresponds to TRBD1 (7 bases). V lost 2 bases to trimming and J lost 4 bases, with 9 bases between them. Germline values: CDR1 SGHRS, CDR2 YFSETQ. The CDR3 runs to 14 residues. For the CDR3, the DNA is TGCGCCAGCAGCTTCAGGGGGGCCACCGGGGAGCTGTTTTTT. It yields the protein CASSFRGATGELFF.

This clonotype has at least ten counts. The V call is TRBV2, the J call TRBJ1-2; no clear D. The CDR3 loop spans 12 amino acids. The germline V and J ends were trimmed by 6 bases and 4 bases, with 9 bases remaining between them. Germline values: CDR1 SNHLY, CDR2 FYNNEI. CDR3 bases: TGTGCCAGCAGCCTTCTCGGCTATGGCTACACCTTC. Residues: CASSLLGYGYTF.

This clonotype was counted between two and nine times. V gene TRBV20-1 combines with J gene TRBJ1-3, with TRBD1 as a possible D gene (6 bases). Germline V gives CDR1 DFQATT, CDR2 SNEGSKA (reference sequence). V lost 2 bases to trimming and J lost 4 bases, with 15 bases between them. The CDR3 loop spans 15 amino acids. This chain's CDR3 is CSARPQRGAGNTIYF. The CDR3 nucleotides are TGCAGTGCTAGACCCCAGAGGGGGGCAGGAAACACCATATATTTT.

CDR3 in amino acids: CSRGRGAGAQYF. DNA of the CDR3: TGCAGTCGGGGGAGGGGGGCCGGGGCCCAGTACTTC. The chain carries TRBV20-1 and TRBJ2-5; a possible D gene is TRBD2 (7 bases). Trimming took 8 bases from V and 9 from J, leaving 19 bases between them. CDR3 length: 12 residues. The germline CDR1 and CDR2 sequences are DFQATT and SNEGSKA (reference sequence).

The V gene is TRBV6-2 or TRBV6-3, the J gene TRBJ2-7; 11 nucleotides agree with TRBD2. Trimming at V came to 5 bases and at J to 5 bases, leaving 8 bases not matched to a gene. CDR3 size: 15 residues. The germline CDR1 and CDR2 sequences are MNHEY and SVGEGT. The CDR3 sequence: CASSPLTSGNHEQYF. The CDR3 nucleotides are TGTGCCAGCAGTCCACTGACTAGCGGGAACCACGAGCAGTACTTC.

A word on this clonotype: Mismatch with germline at one junction end may stem from a read error. The chain employs TRBV24-1 and TRBJ2-7; D tentatively fits TRBD1 or TRBD2 (7 bases each). This CDR3 comprises 15 residues. The germline V gene has CDR1 KGHDR and CDR2 SFDVKD. Here the CDR3 reads CASSLSRGGDYEQYF. For the CDR3, the DNA is TGTGCCAGCAGTTTATCCAGGGGGGGCGACTACGAGCAGTACTTC.

The rearrangement links TRBV12-3 or TRBV12-4 to TRBJ1-4, with D perhaps TRBD1 (6 bases). There are 16 residues in the CDR3. V lost 6 bases and J 8 bases, leaving 22 bases between the germline ends. CDR3 DNA sequence: TGTGCCAGCAGCGTATACTTGGGGGGCGCGTTCGAAAAACTGTTTTTT. Translated: CASSVYLGGAFEKLFF.

The J gene is TRBJ2-5, the V gene TRBV6-5; 7 bases fit TRBD2. This CDR3 comprises 16 residues. The V segment lost 6 bases and the J segment 6 bases; nucleotides outside the gene matches: 16. CDR1 MNHEY and CDR2 SVGAGI come from the germline V gene. For the CDR3, the DNA is TGTGCCAGCAGGGTCATATCGGCGGGAGTGGCGAAGACCCAGTACTTC. Translation gives CASRVISAGVAKTQYF.

A few counts support this clonotype. The rearrangement uses TRBV4-3 and TRBJ2-7; D is unclear. Trimming removed 0 bases at V and 8 bases at J, with 11 bases between. The CDR3 is 13 residues long. Germline assignment: CDR1 LGHNA and CDR2 YSLEER. CDR3 bases: TGCGCCAGCAGCCAAGATAGGTCCGTTAAGCAGTACTTC. This codes for CASSQDRSVKQYF.

The chain couples TRBV20-1 to TRBJ1-2, with D possibly TRBD1 on 6 matching bases. The CDR3 is made up of 15 amino acids. Germline CDR1 reads DFQATT; CDR2 reads SNEGSKA (reference sequence). Trimming shortened V by 3 bases and J by 4 bases, and 18 bases separated the two germline ends. CDR3 sequence (DNA): TGCAGTGCTAGTGCGAAGGGGGGGTCCGGCTATGGCTACACCTTC. This encodes CSASAKGGSGYGYTF.

CDR3 bases: TGTGCCAGCAGCTTATTCCAGGCGTCCTACGAGCAGTACTTC. Protein sequence: CASSLFQASYEQYF. J is TRBJ2-7 and V is TRBV7-8; D is unclear. CDR3 length: 14 residues. The germline V gene encodes CDR1 SGHVS and CDR2 FQNEAQ. V was cut by 2 bases and J by 1 base, with 9 bases left in between.

The sample holds many counts of this clonotype. The CDR3 sequence is CSVDPSRETQYF. The CDR3 DNA reads as TGCAGCGTTGATCCGTCGCGAGAGACCCAGTACTTC. This chain uses TRBV29-1 with TRBJ2-5; no definite D call. The germline CDR1 and CDR2 sequences are SQVTM and ANQGSEA. The CDR3 length is 12 residues. The V and J ends lost 3 bases and 4 bases respectively, with 9 bases between them.